These T cell receptor beta chains were read from a single sample in a study of early T cells in non-severe SARS-CoV-2 infection. TCRdb re-called the 5' RACE reads with MiXCR, one entry per CDR3 protein. The sample consists of approximately 70,000 distinct CDR3 sequences, around 10% of them appearing once. The sequencing here drew on whole blood, taken at baseline. Receptors were obtained from an adult who was a healthcare worker with PCR-confirmed SARS-CoV-2 infection or an uninfected control (not recorded which). Each CDR3 is given with its conserved first and last residue. The D gene is left open where the match is weak. Only part of the rows carry a size: once, few, many, or a class if the clone is expanded.

clone size	V gene	J gene	D gene	CDR3 protein	CDR3 DNA
many	TRBV6-1	TRBJ1-5	-	CASSREVDQPQHF	TGTGCCAGCAGCAGGGAGGTGGATCAGCCCCAGCATTTT
-	TRBV5-1	TRBJ2-2	-	CASSLTLLNTGELFF	TGCGCCAGCAGCTTGACCCTGCTGAACACCGGGGAGCTGTTTTTT
-	TRBV5-8	TRBJ1-5	-	CASSPARGGNQPQHF	TGTGCCAGCAGCCCGGCCAGGGGCGGGAATCAGCCCCAGCATTTT
few	TRBV6-1	TRBJ2-1	-	CASTEGQFYNEQFF	TGTGCCAGCACCGAGGGCCAATTCTACAATGAGCAGTTCTTC
many	TRBV12-3/TRBV12-4	TRBJ1-2	-	CASSPLGGRGRGYTF	TGTGCCAGCAGCCCCCTGGGGGGGAGGGGTCGAGGCTACACCTTC
-	TRBV11-3	TRBJ1-2	-	CASSQGQIYGYTF	TGTGCCAGCAGCCAGGGCCAGATCTATGGCTACACCTTC
few	TRBV7-3	TRBJ2-1	TRBD1	CASSVQGLSYNEQFF	TGTGCCAGCAGCGTACAGGGGCTCTCCTACAATGAGCAGTTCTTC
few	TRBV6-5	TRBJ1-2	-	CASSYLGANYGYTF	TGTGCCAGCAGTTACTTAGGAGCTAACTATGGCTACACCTTC
few	TRBV6-1	TRBJ1-3	-	CASRNLEGSPGNTIYF	TGTGCCAGCAGGAACCTTGAGGGGAGTCCTGGAAACACCATATATTTT
-	TRBV30	TRBJ2-7	-	CAWSVGGGPYEQYF	TGTGCCTGGAGTGTAGGCGGCGGACCCTACGAGCAGTACTTC
many	TRBV20-1	TRBJ1-4	-	CSAPGGSVNEKLFF	TGCAGTGCCCCAGGAGGGTCAGTTAATGAAAAACTGTTTTTT
-	TRBV6-5	TRBJ1-5	-	CASSYRADQPQHF	TGTGCCAGCAGCTACAGGGCAGATCAGCCCCAGCATTTT
-	TRBV6-2/TRBV6-3	TRBJ1-1	TRBD1	CASSSTGTAVHQAFF	TGTGCCAGCAGTTCGACCGGGACAGCCGTTCACCAAGCTTTCTTT
-	TRBV18	TRBJ2-3	TRBD1	CASSVDRGPTDTQYF	TGTGCCAGCTCCGTGGACAGGGGCCCCACAGATACGCAGTATTTT
many	TRBV30	TRBJ2-4	-	CAWSLWGNIQYF	TGTGCCTGGAGTCTGTGGGGAAACATTCAGTACTTC
many	TRBV12-5	TRBJ2-1	TRBD1	CASGPSGGATYNEQFF	TGTGCTAGTGGCCCATCAGGGGGCGCGACCTACAATGAGCAGTTCTTC
few	TRBV5-5	TRBJ2-1	-	CASSYPGGRVEFF	TGTGCCAGCAGCTATCCCGGGGGACGGGTGGAATTCTTC
many	TRBV21-1	TRBJ1-2	-	CASNHRARGYTF	TGTGCCAGCAACCACAGGGCTCGTGGCTACACCTTC
-	TRBV19	TRBJ1-5	-	CASSINYRASGARDQPQHF	TGTGCCAGTAGTATTAACTACCGCGCATCGGGGGCGCGGGATCAGCCCCAGCATTTT
few	TRBV6-2/TRBV6-3	TRBJ1-6	-	CASSPAGRQVRSPLHF	TGTGCCAGCAGTCCCGCCGGTCGACAGGTCCGTTCACCCCTCCACTTT